These T cell receptor beta chains were read from a single sample in a study of blood T cell repertoires in COVID-19. Data came from immunoSEQ multiplex PCR; TCRdb stores just in-frame clones and leaves some out. The table records 130,000 or so clones, about 83% of them present only once. Sequencing input: PBMCs or T cells enriched from blood (not recorded which). The receptors shown here come from a woman aged 45 to 65 with acute COVID-19. The CDR3 runs from the conserved cysteine through the conserved F or W. D genes are given only for firm matches. Clone size appears in some rows only: once, few, many, or a class for an expanded clone.

V gene: TRBV4-1; D gene: -; clone size: -; J gene: TRBJ2-7; CDR3 DNA: TGCGCCAGCAGCCAAGTTGCCGAGCGGAGCCCCTACGAGCAGTACTTC; CDR3 protein: CASSQVAERSPYEQYF
V gene: TRBV5-1; D gene: -; clone size: -; J gene: TRBJ2-1; CDR3 DNA: TGCGCCAGCAGCTTGGCCGGGAATAGCAATGAGCAGTTCTTC; CDR3 protein: CASSLAGNSNEQFF
V gene: TRBV11-3; D gene: -; clone size: once; J gene: TRBJ1-1; CDR3 DNA: TGTGCCAGCAGCGTGGGAGTGAACACTGAAGCTTTCTTT; CDR3 protein: CASSVGVNTEAFF
V gene: TRBV7-9; D gene: TRBD2; clone size: -; J gene: TRBJ2-5; CDR3 DNA: TGTGCCAGCAACCAGGGACTAGCGGTTCAAGAGACCCAGTACTTC; CDR3 protein: CASNQGLAVQETQYF
V gene: TRBV15; D gene: TRBD1; clone size: few; J gene: TRBJ2-5; CDR3 DNA: TGTGCCACCAGCAGGGTTGGGGGGACAGGACAAGAGACCCAGTACTTC; CDR3 protein: CATSRVGGTGQETQYF
V gene: TRBV18; D gene: -; clone size: -; J gene: TRBJ1-2; CDR3 DNA: TGTGCCAGCTCGACCGCGGGGGCGCTGGGCTACACCTTC; CDR3 protein: CASSTAGALGYTF
V gene: TRBV30; D gene: TRBD1; clone size: -; J gene: TRBJ1-2; CDR3 DNA: TGTGCCTGGAGGCCCCAGGGGGCTAATGGCTACACCTTC; CDR3 protein: CAWRPQGANGYTF
V gene: TRBV9; D gene: TRBD1; clone size: -; J gene: TRBJ1-1; CDR3 DNA: TGTGCCAGCAGCGGATTCCAGGGGGCTGAAGCTTTCTTT; CDR3 protein: CASSGFQGAEAFF
V gene: TRBV30; D gene: TRBD2; clone size: -; J gene: TRBJ2-1; CDR3 DNA: TGTGCCTGGAGTGGATTGGGACTAGCGCCCAGCTCCTACAATGAGCAGTTCTTC; CDR3 protein: CAWSGLGLAPSSYNEQFF
V gene: TRBV11-2; D gene: TRBD1; clone size: -; J gene: TRBJ2-1; CDR3 DNA: TGTGCCAGCAGCCCATCGACAGGGGGCTACAATGAGCAGTTCTTC; CDR3 protein: CASSPSTGGYNEQFF
V gene: TRBV28; D gene: -; clone size: once; J gene: TRBJ2-4; CDR3 DNA: TGTGCCAGCAGTCCAGGGGAGCGGGGCATTCAGTACTTC; CDR3 protein: CASSPGERGIQYF
V gene: TRBV10-3; D gene: -; clone size: -; J gene: TRBJ2-1; CDR3 DNA: TGTGCCATCAGTGAGGGGGGGGCTACCTACAATGAGCAGTTCTTC; CDR3 protein: CAISEGGATYNEQFF
V gene: TRBV11-3; D gene: TRBD2; clone size: -; J gene: TRBJ2-7; CDR3 DNA: TGTGCCAGCAGCCCGGGGACTAGCGGGAGAGCCTACGAGCAGTACTTC; CDR3 protein: CASSPGTSGRAYEQYF
V gene: TRBV7-8; D gene: TRBD2; clone size: -; J gene: TRBJ2-2; CDR3 DNA: TGTGCCAGCAGCGGTCGGGACTATAACACCGGGGAGCTGTTTTTT; CDR3 protein: CASSGRDYNTGELFF
V gene: TRBV4-3; D gene: -; clone size: -; J gene: TRBJ2-6; CDR3 DNA: TGCGCCAGCAGCCAAGCCCAGGCCAACGTCCTGACTTTC; CDR3 protein: CASSQAQANVLTF
V gene: TRBV20-1; D gene: TRBD2; clone size: -; J gene: TRBJ2-7; CDR3 DNA: TGCAGTGCCAGTTGGAACATAGTCGCTAGCGGACCTTACGAGCAGTACTTC; CDR3 protein: CSASWNIVASGPYEQYF
V gene: TRBV3-1/TRBV3-2; D gene: TRBD2; clone size: -; J gene: TRBJ2-7; CDR3 DNA: TGTGCCAGCAGCCAAGCGACTAGCGGGAGCTCCGAGCAGTACTTC; CDR3 protein: CASSQATSGSSEQYF
V gene: TRBV18; D gene: TRBD2; clone size: once; J gene: TRBJ2-1; CDR3 DNA: TGTTCTAGCGGTAGCTCCTACAATGAGCAGTTCTTC; CDR3 protein: CSSGSSYNEQFF
V gene: TRBV3-1/TRBV3-2; D gene: -; clone size: -; J gene: TRBJ2-7; CDR3 DNA: TGTGCCAGCAGCCAAGATGACAAGGCCCAGGAAGAGTACTTC; CDR3 protein: CASSQDDKAQEEYF
V gene: TRBV4-3; D gene: TRBD1; clone size: -; J gene: TRBJ2-7; CDR3 DNA: TGCGCCAGCAGCCGAGCCGGGACAGGGTCCTACGAGCAGTACTTC; CDR3 protein: CASSRAGTGSYEQYF
V gene: TRBV30; D gene: -; clone size: -; J gene: TRBJ1-5; CDR3 DNA: TGTGCCTGGTCTTTAAGCGGACAGTCCATTCCCCAGCATTTT; CDR3 protein: CAWSLSGQSIPQHF
V gene: TRBV12-5; D gene: TRBD2; clone size: -; J gene: TRBJ2-7; CDR3 DNA: TGTGCTAGTGGTTTGGGACTAGCGGGAGGGCCGTACGAGCAGTACTTC; CDR3 protein: CASGLGLAGGPYEQYF
V gene: TRBV7-9; D gene: -; clone size: -; J gene: TRBJ1-2; CDR3 DNA: TGTGCCAGCACCACGTTGTCCAGGGGTTTGGGCTACACCTTC; CDR3 protein: CASTTLSRGLGYTF
V gene: TRBV5-1; D gene: TRBD1; clone size: -; J gene: TRBJ2-4; CDR3 DNA: TGCGCCAGCAGCTACGGGACAGGGAGGGACATTCAGTACTTC; CDR3 protein: CASSYGTGRDIQYF
V gene: TRBV7-9; D gene: TRBD1; clone size: -; J gene: TRBJ1-1; CDR3 DNA: TGTGCCAGCAGCCGCGGACAGGGGGCGGAAACTGAAGCTTTCTTT; CDR3 protein: CASSRGQGAETEAFF
V gene: TRBV11-1; D gene: -; clone size: -; J gene: TRBJ1-2; CDR3 DNA: TGTGCCAGCAGCTTAACAGGTGGTAACTATGGCTACACCTTC; CDR3 protein: CASSLTGGNYGYTF
V gene: TRBV7-6; D gene: TRBD2; clone size: -; J gene: TRBJ2-1; CDR3 DNA: TGTGCCAGCAGCCCCCTTAGCGGGAGGGCGGTCTCGACTGACAATGAGCAGTTCTTC; CDR3 protein: CASSPLSGRAVSTDNEQFF
V gene: TRBV6-5; D gene: -; clone size: -; J gene: TRBJ1-6; CDR3 DNA: TGTGCCAGCAGATTACTAGGGTCACCCCTCCACTTT; CDR3 protein: CASRLLGSPLHF
V gene: TRBV5-8; D gene: -; clone size: -; J gene: TRBJ2-3; CDR3 DNA: TGTGCCAGCCATGGGAGGGGGAGGATGGCAGATACGCAGTATTTT; CDR3 protein: CASHGRGRMADTQYF
V gene: TRBV7-2; D gene: TRBD2; clone size: -; J gene: TRBJ2-3; CDR3 DNA: TGTGCCAGCAGCTGGGCCGGGACTAGCACGCAGTATTTT; CDR3 protein: CASSWAGTSTQYF
V gene: TRBV21-1; D gene: -; clone size: -; J gene: TRBJ2-1; CDR3 DNA: TGTGCGAAGGCAAGGAGGGGGCTATCCTACAATGAGCAGTTCTTC; CDR3 protein: CAKARRGLSYNEQFF
V gene: TRBV15; D gene: -; clone size: -; J gene: TRBJ1-5; CDR3 DNA: TGTGCCACCAGCAGAGAGGAAGACACCTCGTACAATCAGCCCCAGCATTTT; CDR3 protein: CATSREEDTSYNQPQHF
V gene: TRBV6-2/TRBV6-3; D gene: -; clone size: -; J gene: TRBJ2-2; CDR3 DNA: TGTGCCAGCAGTTTCGTCAGCGGCCTTGGCCCGGGGGAGCTGTTTTTT; CDR3 protein: CASSFVSGLGPGELFF
V gene: TRBV29-1; D gene: -; clone size: -; J gene: TRBJ1-2; CDR3 DNA: TGCAGCGTTGAAGATCAGTCGGGGTATGGCTACACCTTC; CDR3 protein: CSVEDQSGYGYTF
V gene: TRBV7-9; D gene: -; clone size: -; J gene: TRBJ2-7; CDR3 DNA: TGTGCCAGCAGCCGCGGGACTCCGCACGAGCAGTACTTC; CDR3 protein: CASSRGTPHEQYF
V gene: TRBV29-1; D gene: TRBD1; clone size: -; J gene: TRBJ1-2; CDR3 DNA: TGCAGCGTTGACAGGGGGCGCATTAACTATGGCTACACCTTC; CDR3 protein: CSVDRGRINYGYTF
V gene: TRBV6-2/TRBV6-3; D gene: -; clone size: -; J gene: TRBJ1-1; CDR3 DNA: TGTGCCAGCAGTTCCTCAGGAGGGGTTGAAGCTTTCTTT; CDR3 protein: CASSSSGGVEAFF
V gene: TRBV7-8; D gene: -; clone size: -; J gene: TRBJ1-1; CDR3 DNA: TGTGCCAGCACCAGTACAGGACCCATTGGAGCTTTCTTT; CDR3 protein: CASTSTGPIGAFF
V gene: TRBV3-1/TRBV3-2; D gene: TRBD2; clone size: -; J gene: TRBJ2-5; CDR3 DNA: TGTGCCAGCAGCCTCCTCCACAGGGGGCCTAGCGGGAGGTGGAGGGAGACCCAGTACTTC; CDR3 protein: CASSLLHRGPSGRWRETQYF
V gene: TRBV2; D gene: -; clone size: once; J gene: TRBJ1-1; CDR3 DNA: TGTGCCACCCAACCGAGTGGGAACACTGAAGCTTTCTTT; CDR3 protein: CATQPSGNTEAFF
V gene: TRBV4-2; D gene: -; clone size: -; J gene: TRBJ1-5; CDR3 DNA: TGTGCCAGCAGCCAAGATAACAATCAGCCCCAGCATTTT; CDR3 protein: CASSQDNNQPQHF
V gene: TRBV10-2; D gene: -; clone size: -; J gene: TRBJ2-6; CDR3 DNA: TGCGCCAGCAGTGAGTTCAGGGGCCCTGGGGCCAACGTCCTGACTTTC; CDR3 protein: CASSEFRGPGANVLTF
V gene: TRBV12-3/TRBV12-4; D gene: -; clone size: -; J gene: TRBJ1-4; CDR3 DNA: TGTGCCGGTGGGGGCAGGACCTATGAAAAACTGTTTTTT; CDR3 protein: CAGGGRTYEKLFF
V gene: TRBV2; D gene: -; clone size: -; J gene: TRBJ1-1; CDR3 DNA: TGTGCCAGCACCCAAGGGGCAACTGAAGCTTTCTTT; CDR3 protein: CASTQGATEAFF
V gene: TRBV5-8; D gene: TRBD2; clone size: -; J gene: TRBJ2-1; CDR3 DNA: TGTGCCAGCAGCCGACTGCAACTAGCGGGAGATTACAATGAGCAGTTCTTC; CDR3 protein: CASSRLQLAGDYNEQFF
V gene: TRBV27; D gene: TRBD1; clone size: -; J gene: TRBJ2-1; CDR3 DNA: TGTGCCAGCAGGGTGGACAGGGAGTACAATGAGCAGTTCTTC; CDR3 protein: CASRVDREYNEQFF
V gene: TRBV27; D gene: TRBD2; clone size: -; J gene: TRBJ2-4; CDR3 DNA: TGTGCCAGCAGTTCCTATACTAGCGGGAGCCTCAGAAACATTCAGTACTTC; CDR3 protein: CASSSYTSGSLRNIQYF
V gene: TRBV12-1; D gene: -; clone size: -; J gene: TRBJ2-3; CDR3 DNA: TGTGCCAGCAGCGGACCCCCCCACAGGGGGAGGACAGATACGCAGTATTTT; CDR3 protein: CASSGPPHRGRTDTQYF
V gene: TRBV4-1; D gene: TRBD2; clone size: -; J gene: TRBJ2-3; CDR3 DNA: TGCGCCAGCAGCCAAGCGACTAGCGGGACTAGCACAGATACGCAGTATTTT; CDR3 protein: CASSQATSGTSTDTQYF
V gene: TRBV24-1; D gene: TRBD2; clone size: -; J gene: TRBJ2-1; CDR3 DNA: TGTGCCACCAGTGATGAAGCGGGAGGGTGGAATGAGCAGTTCTTC; CDR3 protein: CATSDEAGGWNEQFF
V gene: TRBV28; D gene: -; clone size: -; J gene: TRBJ1-1; CDR3 DNA: TGTGCCAGCAGTTTACTCCACGGGAACACTGAAGCTTTCTTT; CDR3 protein: CASSLLHGNTEAFF
V gene: TRBV6-2/TRBV6-3; D gene: -; clone size: -; J gene: TRBJ1-2; CDR3 DNA: TGTGCCAGCAGTTACTCGGACAGTGGCGGTGGCTACACCTTC; CDR3 protein: CASSYSDSGGGYTF
V gene: TRBV29-1; D gene: TRBD1; clone size: -; J gene: TRBJ1-1; CDR3 DNA: TGCAGCGCGGAAGACAGGGGGCGAGGAGGATTCACTGAAGCTTTCTTT; CDR3 protein: CSAEDRGRGGFTEAFF
V gene: TRBV6-5; D gene: TRBD1; clone size: -; J gene: TRBJ2-2; CDR3 DNA: TGTGCCAGCAGTTATCCGACAGGGGGCCTCACCGGGGAGCTGTTTTTT; CDR3 protein: CASSYPTGGLTGELFF
V gene: TRBV6-5; D gene: TRBD2; clone size: many; J gene: TRBJ2-5; CDR3 DNA: TGTGCCAGCAGATTACTAGCGGGAGGACAAGAGACCCAGTACTTC; CDR3 protein: CASRLLAGGQETQYF
V gene: TRBV7-3; D gene: -; clone size: -; J gene: TRBJ2-7; CDR3 DNA: TGTGCCAGCAGCTATCACACAGGGAAGCAGTACTTC; CDR3 protein: CASSYHTGKQYF
V gene: TRBV28; D gene: -; clone size: once; J gene: TRBJ1-5; CDR3 DNA: TGTGCCAGCAGCCAAGCGGCGGGGCCCCTCAATCAGCCCCAGCATTTT; CDR3 protein: CASSQAAGPLNQPQHF
V gene: TRBV29-1; D gene: TRBD1; clone size: -; J gene: TRBJ1-1; CDR3 DNA: TGCAGCGTTGATACCGGGACAGGGGGGACTGAAGCTTTCTTT; CDR3 protein: CSVDTGTGGTEAFF